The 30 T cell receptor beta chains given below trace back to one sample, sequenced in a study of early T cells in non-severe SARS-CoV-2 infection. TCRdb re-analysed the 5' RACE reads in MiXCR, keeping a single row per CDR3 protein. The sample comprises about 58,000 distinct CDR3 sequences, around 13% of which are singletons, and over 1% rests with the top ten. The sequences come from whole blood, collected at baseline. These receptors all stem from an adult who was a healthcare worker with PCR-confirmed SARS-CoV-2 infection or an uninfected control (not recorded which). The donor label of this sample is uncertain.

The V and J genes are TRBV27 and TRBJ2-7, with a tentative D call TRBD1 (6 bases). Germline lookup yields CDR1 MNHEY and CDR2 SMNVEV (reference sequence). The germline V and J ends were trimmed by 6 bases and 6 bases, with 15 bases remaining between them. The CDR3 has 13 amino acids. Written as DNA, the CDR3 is TGTGCCAGCAGGTCGCAGGGGCTGGGCGAGCAGTACGTC. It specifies CASRSQGLGEQYV.

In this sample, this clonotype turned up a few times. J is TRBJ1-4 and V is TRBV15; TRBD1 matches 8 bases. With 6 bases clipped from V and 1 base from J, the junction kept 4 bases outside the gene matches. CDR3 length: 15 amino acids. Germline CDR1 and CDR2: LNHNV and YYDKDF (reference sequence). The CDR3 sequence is CATSRTGGTNEKLFF. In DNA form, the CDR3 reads TGTGCCACCAGTCGCACAGGGGGAACTAATGAAAAACTGTTTTTT.

CDR3 region: CASSHRTGVRSTEAFF. The CDR3 DNA sequence: TGTGCCAGCAGCCACCGGACAGGGGTTAGGAGCACTGAAGCTTTCTTT. The V call is TRBV13, the J call TRBJ1-1; 9 nucleotides line up with TRBD1. Unmatched junction bases numbered 11, after V lost 5 bases and J lost 4 bases. CDR3 length: 16 residues. CDR1 and CDR2 from the germline V gene are PRHDT and FYEKMQ (reference sequence).

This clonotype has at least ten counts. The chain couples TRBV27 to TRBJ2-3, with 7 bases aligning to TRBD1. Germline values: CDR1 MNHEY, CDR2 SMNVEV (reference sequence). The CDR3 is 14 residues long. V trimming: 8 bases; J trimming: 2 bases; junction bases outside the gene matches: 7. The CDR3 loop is CASSDRAHTDTQYF. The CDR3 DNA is TGTGCCAGCTCTGACAGGGCCCACACAGATACGCAGTATTTT.

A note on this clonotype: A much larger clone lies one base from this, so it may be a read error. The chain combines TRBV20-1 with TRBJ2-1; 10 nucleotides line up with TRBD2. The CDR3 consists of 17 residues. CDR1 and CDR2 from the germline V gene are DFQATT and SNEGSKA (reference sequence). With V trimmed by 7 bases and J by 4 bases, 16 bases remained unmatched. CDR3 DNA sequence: TGCAGTGTCCTTACTAGCGGGACACAAAAACCTTACAATGAGCAGTTCTTC. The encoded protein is CSVLTSGTQKPYNEQFF.

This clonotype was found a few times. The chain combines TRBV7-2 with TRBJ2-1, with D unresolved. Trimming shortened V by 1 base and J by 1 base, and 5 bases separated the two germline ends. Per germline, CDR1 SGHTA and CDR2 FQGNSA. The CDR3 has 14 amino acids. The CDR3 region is CASSLVRSYNEQFF. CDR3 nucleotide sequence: TGTGCCAGCAGCTTAGTTCGGTCCTACAATGAGCAGTTCTTC.

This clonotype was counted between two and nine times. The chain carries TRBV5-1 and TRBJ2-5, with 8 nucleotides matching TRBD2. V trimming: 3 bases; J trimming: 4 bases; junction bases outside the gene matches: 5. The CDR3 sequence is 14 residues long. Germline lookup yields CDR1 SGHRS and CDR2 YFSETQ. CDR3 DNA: TGCGCCAGCAGCTCGGGCGGGGGGCGAGAGACCCAGTACTTC. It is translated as CASSSGGGRETQYF.

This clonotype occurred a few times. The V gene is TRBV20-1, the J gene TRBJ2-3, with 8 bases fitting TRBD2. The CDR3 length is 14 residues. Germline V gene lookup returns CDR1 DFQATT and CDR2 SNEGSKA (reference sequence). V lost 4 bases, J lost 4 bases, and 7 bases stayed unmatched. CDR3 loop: CSATGTRGSDTQYF. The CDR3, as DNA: TGCAGTGCTACCGGGACTAGAGGATCAGATACGCAGTATTTT.

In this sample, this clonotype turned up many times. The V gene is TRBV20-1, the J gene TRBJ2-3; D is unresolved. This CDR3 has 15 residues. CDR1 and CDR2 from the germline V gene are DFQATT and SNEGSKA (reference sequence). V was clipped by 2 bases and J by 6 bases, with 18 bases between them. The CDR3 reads CSARPFDRAGDTQYF. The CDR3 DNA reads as TGCAGTGCTAGACCATTCGATCGGGCCGGGGATACGCAGTATTTT.

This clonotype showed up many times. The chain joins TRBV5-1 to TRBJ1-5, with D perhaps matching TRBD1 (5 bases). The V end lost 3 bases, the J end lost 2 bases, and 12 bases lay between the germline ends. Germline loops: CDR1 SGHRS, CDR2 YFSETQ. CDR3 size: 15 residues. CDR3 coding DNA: TGCGCCAGCAGCTCTCAGCCGGGGGGCAATCAGCCCCAGCATTTT. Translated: CASSSQPGGNQPQHF.

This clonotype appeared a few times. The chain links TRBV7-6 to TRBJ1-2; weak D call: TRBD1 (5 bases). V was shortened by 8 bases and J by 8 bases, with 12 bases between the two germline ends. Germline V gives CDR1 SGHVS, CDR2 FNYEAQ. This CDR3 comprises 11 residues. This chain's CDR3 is CASGGDGGYTF. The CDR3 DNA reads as TGTGCCAGCGGGGGAGACGGCGGCTACACCTTC.

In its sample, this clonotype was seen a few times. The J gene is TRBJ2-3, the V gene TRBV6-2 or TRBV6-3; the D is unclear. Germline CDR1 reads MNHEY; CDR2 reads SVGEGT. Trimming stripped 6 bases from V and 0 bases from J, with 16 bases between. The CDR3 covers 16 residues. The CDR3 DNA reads TGTGCCAGCAGAACAACAGCTCTCCCTAGCACAGATACGCAGTATTTT. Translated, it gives CASRTTALPSTDTQYF.

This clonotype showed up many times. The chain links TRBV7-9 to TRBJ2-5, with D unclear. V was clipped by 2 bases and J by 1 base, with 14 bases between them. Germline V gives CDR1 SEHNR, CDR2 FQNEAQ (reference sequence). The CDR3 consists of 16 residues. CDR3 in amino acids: CASSLPLKDPQETQYF. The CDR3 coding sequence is TGTGCCAGCAGCTTACCTCTCAAGGACCCCCAAGAGACCCAGTACTTC.

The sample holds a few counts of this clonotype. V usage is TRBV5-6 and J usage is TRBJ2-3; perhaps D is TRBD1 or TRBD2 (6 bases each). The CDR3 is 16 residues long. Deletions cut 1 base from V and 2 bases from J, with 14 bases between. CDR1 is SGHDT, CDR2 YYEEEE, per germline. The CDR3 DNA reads TGTGCCAGCAGCTTGCCGGGGGCGGTATCCACAGATACGCAGTATTTT. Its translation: CASSLPGAVSTDTQYF. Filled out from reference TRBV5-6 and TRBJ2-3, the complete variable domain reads DAGVTQSPTHLIKTRGQQVTLRCSPKSGHDTVSWYQQALGQGPQFIFQYYEEEERQRGNFPDRFSGHQFPNYSSELNVNALLLGDSALYLCASSLPGAVSTDTQYFGPGTRLTVL.

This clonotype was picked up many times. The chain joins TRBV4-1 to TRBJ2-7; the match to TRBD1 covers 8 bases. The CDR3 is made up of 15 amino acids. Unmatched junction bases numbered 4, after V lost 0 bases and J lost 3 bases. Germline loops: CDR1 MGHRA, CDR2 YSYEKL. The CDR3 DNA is TGCGCCAGCAGCCAAGATTCAGGGGGCGGCTACGAGCAGTACGTC. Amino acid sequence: CASSQDSGGGYEQYV.

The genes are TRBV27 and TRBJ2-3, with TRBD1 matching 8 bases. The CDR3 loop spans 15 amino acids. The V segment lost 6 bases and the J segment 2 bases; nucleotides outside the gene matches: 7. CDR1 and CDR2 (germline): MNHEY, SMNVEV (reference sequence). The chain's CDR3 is CASSPQGVATDTQYF. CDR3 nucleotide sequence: TGTGCCAGCAGCCCACAGGGGGTGGCCACAGATACGCAGTATTTT.

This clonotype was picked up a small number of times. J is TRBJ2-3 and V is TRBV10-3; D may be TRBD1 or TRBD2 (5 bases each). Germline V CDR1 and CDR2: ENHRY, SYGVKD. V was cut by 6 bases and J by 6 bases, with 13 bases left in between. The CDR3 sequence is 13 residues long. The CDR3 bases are TGTGCCATCAGGGGAGACAGTTGGGATACGCAGTATTTT. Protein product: CAIRGDSWDTQYF.

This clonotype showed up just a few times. This chain's CDR3 is CASSLGLEATDTQYF. DNA of the CDR3: TGTGCCAGCAGCTTAGGTCTAGAGGCCACAGATACGCAGTATTTT. V usage is TRBV11-3 and J usage is TRBJ2-3; no clear D gene. The V gene lost 1 base and the J gene lost 2 bases, with 10 bases spanning the gap. CDR1 and CDR2 from the germline V gene are SGHNT and YENEEA. This CDR3 is 15 amino acids long.

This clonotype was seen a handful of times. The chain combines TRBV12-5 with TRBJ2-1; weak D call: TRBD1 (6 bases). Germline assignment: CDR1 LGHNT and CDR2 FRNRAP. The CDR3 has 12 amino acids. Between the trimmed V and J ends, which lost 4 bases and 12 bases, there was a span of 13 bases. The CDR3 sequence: CASGSLRGGQFF. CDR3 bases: TGTGCTAGTGGTTCACTCAGGGGCGGGCAGTTCTTC.

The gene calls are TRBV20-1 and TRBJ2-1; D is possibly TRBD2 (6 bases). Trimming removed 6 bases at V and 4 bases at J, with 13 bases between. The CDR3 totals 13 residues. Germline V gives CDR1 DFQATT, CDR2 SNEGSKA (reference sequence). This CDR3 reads CSAPIRGYNEQFF. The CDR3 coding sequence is TGCAGTGCCCCCATCCGGGGGTACAATGAGCAGTTCTTC.

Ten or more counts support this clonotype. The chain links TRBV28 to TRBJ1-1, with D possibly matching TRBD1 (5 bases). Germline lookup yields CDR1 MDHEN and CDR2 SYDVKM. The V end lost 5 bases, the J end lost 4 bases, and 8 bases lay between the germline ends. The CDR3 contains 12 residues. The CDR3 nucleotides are TGTGCCAGCAGTACGACAGTCACTGAAGCTTTCTTT. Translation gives CASSTTVTEAFF.

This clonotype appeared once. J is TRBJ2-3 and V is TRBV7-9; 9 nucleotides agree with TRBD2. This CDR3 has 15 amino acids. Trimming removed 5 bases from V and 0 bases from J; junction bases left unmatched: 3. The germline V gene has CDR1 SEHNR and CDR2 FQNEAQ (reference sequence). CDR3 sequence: CASSPSGVSTDTQYF. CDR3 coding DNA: TGTGCCAGCAGCCCTAGCGGGGTCAGCACAGATACGCAGTATTTT.

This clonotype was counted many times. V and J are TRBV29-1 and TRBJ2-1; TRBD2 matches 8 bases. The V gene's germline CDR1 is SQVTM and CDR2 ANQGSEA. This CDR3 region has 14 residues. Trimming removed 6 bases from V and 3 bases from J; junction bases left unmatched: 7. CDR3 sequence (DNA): TGCAGCGTCGGCATCCGGGGGGGCTACAATGAGCAGTTCTTC. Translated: CSVGIRGGYNEQFF.

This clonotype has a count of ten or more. CDR3 sequence (DNA): TGTGCCAGCAGCCAAGTCGGGACAGGACCCATGAACACTGAAGCTTTCTTT. It is translated as CASSQVGTGPMNTEAFF. V is TRBV7-3 and J is TRBJ1-1, with TRBD1 matching 8 bases. Germline CDR1 is SGHTA and CDR2 is FQGTGA. Trimming removed 5 bases from V and 0 bases from J; junction bases left unmatched: 11. This CDR3 comprises 17 residues.

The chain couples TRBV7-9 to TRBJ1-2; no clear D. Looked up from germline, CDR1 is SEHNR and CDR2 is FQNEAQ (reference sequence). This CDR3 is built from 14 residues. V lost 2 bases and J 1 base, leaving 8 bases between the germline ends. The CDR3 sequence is CASSLTAINYGYTF. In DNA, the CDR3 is TGTGCCAGCAGCTTAACCGCTATTAACTATGGCTACACCTTC.

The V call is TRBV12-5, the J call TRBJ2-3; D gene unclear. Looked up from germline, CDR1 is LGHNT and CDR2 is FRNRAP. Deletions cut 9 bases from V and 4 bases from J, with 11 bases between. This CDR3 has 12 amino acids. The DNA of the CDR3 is TGTGCTAGCGCTTCTGGTGCAGATACGCAGTATTTT. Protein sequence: CASASGADTQYF.

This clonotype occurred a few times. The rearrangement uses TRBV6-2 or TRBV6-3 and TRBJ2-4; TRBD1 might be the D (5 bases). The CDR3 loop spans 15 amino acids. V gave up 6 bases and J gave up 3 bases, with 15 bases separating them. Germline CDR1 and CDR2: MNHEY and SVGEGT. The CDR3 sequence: CASRGERQGKNIQYF. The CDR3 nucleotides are TGTGCCAGCAGGGGCGAAAGGCAGGGCAAAAACATTCAGTACTTC.

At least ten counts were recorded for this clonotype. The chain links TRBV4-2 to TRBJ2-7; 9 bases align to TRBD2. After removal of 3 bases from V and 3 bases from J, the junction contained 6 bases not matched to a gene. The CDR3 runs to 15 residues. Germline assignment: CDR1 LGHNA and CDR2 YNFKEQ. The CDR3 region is CASSQGSGGRYEQYV. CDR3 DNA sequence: TGTGCCAGCAGCCAGGGAAGCGGGGGGCGCTACGAGCAGTACGTC.

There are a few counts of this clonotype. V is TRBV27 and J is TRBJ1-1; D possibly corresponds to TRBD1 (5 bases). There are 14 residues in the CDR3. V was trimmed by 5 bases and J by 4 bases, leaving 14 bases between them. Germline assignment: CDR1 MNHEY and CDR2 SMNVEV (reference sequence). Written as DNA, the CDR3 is TGTGCCAGCAGTCTCAGGGTTGATGGCACTGAAGCTTTCTTT. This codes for CASSLRVDGTEAFF.

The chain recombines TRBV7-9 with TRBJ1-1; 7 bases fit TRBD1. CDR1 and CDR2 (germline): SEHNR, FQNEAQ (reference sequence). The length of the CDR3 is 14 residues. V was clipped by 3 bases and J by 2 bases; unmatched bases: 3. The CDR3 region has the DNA TGTGCCAGCAGCTTGACAGGGCACAACACTGAAGCTTTCTTT. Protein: CASSLTGHNTEAFF.